Listed here are 11 T cell receptor beta chains from one sample, sequenced in a study of T cells after yellow fever vaccination. Each CDR3 protein is one row after TCRdb ran MiXCR on the 5' RACE reads. The sample shows 230,000 or so distinct CDR3 sequences, approximately 3.8% of them seen only once. The sequenced sample was PBMCs, obtained 15 days after the yellow fever booster vaccination. All receptors derive from a man between 18 and 35 years old who received the YFV17D yellow fever vaccine.

This clonotype was counted many times. V gene TRBV14 combines with J gene TRBJ1-2; D not resolved. Germline V gives CDR1 SGHDN, CDR2 FVKESK. The CDR3 is 12 residues long. The V end was cut by 5 bases, the J end by 2 bases, with 6 bases between. The CDR3 nucleotides read TGTGCCAGCAGCACATTGAACTATGGCTACACCTTC. Protein: CASSTLNYGYTF.

This clonotype was detected ten times or more. This chain links TRBV18 with TRBJ2-6; 9 bases fit TRBD1. The CDR3 is made up of 18 amino acids. V gave up 3 bases and J gave up 1 base; unmatched junction bases: 7. From germline, CDR1 is KGHSH and CDR2 LQKENI. CDR3 in amino acids: CASSPWGQGTSGANVLTF. The CDR3 nucleotides read TGTGCCAGCTCACCCTGGGGACAGGGAACTTCTGGGGCCAACGTCCTGACTTTC. The variable domain in full, with the rest retrieved from reference TRBV18 and TRBJ2-6, is NAGVMQNPRHLVRRRGQEARLRCSPMKGHSHVYWYRQLPEEGLKFMVYLQKENIIDESGMPKERFSAEFPKEGPSILRIQQVVRGDSAAYFCASSPWGQGTSGANVLTFGAGSRLTVL.

This clonotype was picked up many times. The rearrangement joins TRBV20-1 to TRBJ2-4; D is unclear. Germline V gene sequence: CDR1 DFQATT, CDR2 SNEGSKA (reference sequence). V was shortened by 6 bases and J by 10 bases, with 13 bases between the two germline ends. The CDR3 runs 11 residues. Here the CDR3 DNA reads TGCAGTGCGTCGGGCCCCTCAATTCAGTACTTC. It is translated as CSASGPSIQYF.

This clonotype was counted at least ten times. The chain couples TRBV7-8 to TRBJ2-2; possibly TRBD1 for D (6 bases). Trimming removed 6 bases from V and 1 base from J, with 12 bases in between. CDR1 is SGHVS, CDR2 FQNEAQ, per germline. The CDR3 has 15 residues. The CDR3 region has the DNA TGTGCCAGCAGAGCCGACAGGTGGAACACCGGGGAGCTGTTTTTT. Protein sequence: CASRADRWNTGELFF.

This clonotype was seen at least ten times. J is TRBJ1-1 and V is TRBV7-9; D is ambiguous. V dropped 4 bases and J dropped 10 bases, with 13 bases sitting between them. Per the germline V gene, CDR1 is SEHNR and CDR2 is FQNEAQ (reference sequence). This CDR3 is built from 12 residues. The CDR3 here is CASSYDPGGAFF. The CDR3 nucleotides read TGTGCCAGCAGCTACGACCCCGGAGGAGCTTTCTTT.

This clonotype has a count of ten or more. The chain joins TRBV6-5 to TRBJ1-2; D remains unclear. V was cut by 3 bases and J by 3 bases, with 11 bases left in between. CDR3 length: 14 residues. Germline V lookup: CDR1 MNHEY, CDR2 SVGAGI. CDR3 in amino acids: CASSYGASYYGYTF. The DNA of the CDR3 is TGTGCCAGCAGTTATGGAGCTTCGTACTATGGCTACACCTTC.

This clonotype was picked up a small number of times. The chain uses TRBV7-3 and TRBJ1-1; a possible D gene is TRBD1 (5 bases). CDR1 is SGHTA and CDR2 is FQGTGA in the germline V gene. Trimming removed 4 bases at V and 1 base at J, with 10 bases between. There are 14 residues in the CDR3. Written as DNA, the CDR3 is TGTGCCAGCAGCTCTCCGGGGGAGAACACTGAAGCTTTCTTT. Its translation: CASSSPGENTEAFF.

In this sample, this clonotype turned up many times. The chain joins TRBV5-5 to TRBJ2-7; D remains unclear. The CDR3 consists of 12 residues. Trimming stripped 1 base from V and 6 bases from J, with 8 bases between. CDR1 is SGHKS, CDR2 YYEKEE, per germline (reference sequence). This chain's CDR3 is CASSLSSGEQYV. CDR3 nucleotides: TGTGCCAGCAGCTTGTCTAGTGGCGAGCAGTACGTC.

This clonotype has ten or more counts. The V and J genes are TRBV5-4 and TRBJ2-3, with 11 bases matching TRBD2. J gave up 5 bases and V 3 bases, and 8 bases lay outside the gene matches. Germline CDR1 is SGHNT and CDR2 is YYREEE (reference sequence). The CDR3 loop spans 16 amino acids. The CDR3 bases are TGTGCCAGCAGCTCCATAGCGGGGGGGCGAGAAGATACGCAGTATTTT. Encoded protein: CASSSIAGGREDTQYF.

This clonotype was detected ten times or more. The V gene is TRBV20-1, the J gene TRBJ2-5, with a tentative D call TRBD2 (6 bases). Germline V gives CDR1 DFQATT, CDR2 SNEGSKA (reference sequence). CDR3 length: 11 amino acids. Trimming shortened V by 7 bases and J by 14 bases, and 20 bases separated the two germline ends. The CDR3 DNA reads as TGCAGTGTCAAACCCGGGGGAATAACTTACTTC. Amino acid sequence: CSVKPGGITYF.

This clonotype was seen at least ten times. The genes are TRBV19 and TRBJ1-1; 8 positions agree with TRBD1. Germline CDR1 is LNHDA and CDR2 is SQIVND (reference sequence). The ends lost 9 bases at V and 8 bases at J; junction bases unmatched: 5. CDR3 length: 11 residues. CDR3 sequence: CASRQGLEAFF. In DNA, the CDR3 is TGTGCCAGCAGACAGGGGCTGGAAGCTTTCTTT.